Here is one TCR beta chain with its context. This sample is part of a study of blood T cells in healthy people across ages. PBMCs were isolated at a quantity of at least 6.5 million per sample. This CDR3 has 15 residues. Germline CDR1 reads WNHNN; CDR2 reads SYGVQD (reference sequence). Alongside a J-beta primer mix, a sample-barcoded 5' primer served in a second PCR lasting about 7 to 11 cycles. TCRdb reprocessed the 5' RACE reads with MiXCR, giving one entry per CDR3 protein. The repertoire has about 650,000 distinct CDR3 sequences, approximately 52% of them found once; the top ten carry approximately 13%.

The V and J genes are TRBV10-1 and TRBJ2-1; D is unresolved. Judging by the DNA end, TRBJ2-7 fits better; the J call may be wrong. This sequence was found in an elderly woman in good health. The sequencing sample was made of blood. In DNA, the CDR3 is TGCGCCAGCAGTGACAGGTCGGGTGATTACAATGAGCAGTACTTC. Translated, it gives CASSDRSGDYNEQYF.